Detailed here is one T cell receptor (beta chain). Antigen: not known. The sample is drawn from a study of cytomegalovirus exposure and HLA in healthy donors. PCR was performed using 60 Vbeta and 13 Jbeta primers. Data came from immunoSEQ multiplex PCR; TCRdb stores just in-frame clones and leaves some out. This sample carries tens of thousands of clones, under 80% of them seen once, and the ten largest clones take around 1.4%. The study's findings and limits: Later, an analysis found that common viral pathogens appeared to be linked with several of the most significant clusters. The classifier was said to identify cytomegalovirus status with high specificity and sensitivity.

The sequenced sample consisted of PBMCs. The clonotype was recovered from a male donor in good health and CMV-seronegative.

For the CDR3, the DNA is TGTGCCAGCAGCTTAGATGGGGGCCTCTCTGGAAACACCATATATTTT. Protein sequence: CASSLDGGLSGNTIYF. V usage is TRBV7-6 and J usage is TRBJ1-3; D may be TRBD1 (6 bases). The CDR3 length is 16 residues. The V gene lost 1 base and the J gene lost 0 bases, with 10 bases spanning the gap. Germline CDR1 and CDR2: SGHVS and FNYEAQ. The full variable domain, completed using reference TRBV7-6 and TRBJ1-3, is GAGVSQSPRYKVTKRGQDVALRCDPISGHVSLYWYRQALGQGPEFLTYFNYEAQQDKSGLPNDRFSAERPEGSISTLTIQRTEQRDSAMYRCASSLDGGLSGNTIYFGEGSWLTVV.